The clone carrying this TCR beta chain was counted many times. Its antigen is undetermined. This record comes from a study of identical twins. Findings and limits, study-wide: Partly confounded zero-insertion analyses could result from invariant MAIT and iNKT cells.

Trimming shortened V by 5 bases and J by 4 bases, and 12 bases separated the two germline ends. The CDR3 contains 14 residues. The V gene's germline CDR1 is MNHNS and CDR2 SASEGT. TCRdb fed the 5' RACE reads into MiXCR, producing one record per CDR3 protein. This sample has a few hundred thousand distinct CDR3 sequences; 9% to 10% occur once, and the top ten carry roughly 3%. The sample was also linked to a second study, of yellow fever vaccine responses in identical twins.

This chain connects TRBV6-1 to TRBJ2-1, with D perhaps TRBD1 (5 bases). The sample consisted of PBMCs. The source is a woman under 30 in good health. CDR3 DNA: TGTGCCAGCAGTCGCGCCGACAGTTACAATGAGCAGTTCTTC. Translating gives CASSRADSYNEQFF.